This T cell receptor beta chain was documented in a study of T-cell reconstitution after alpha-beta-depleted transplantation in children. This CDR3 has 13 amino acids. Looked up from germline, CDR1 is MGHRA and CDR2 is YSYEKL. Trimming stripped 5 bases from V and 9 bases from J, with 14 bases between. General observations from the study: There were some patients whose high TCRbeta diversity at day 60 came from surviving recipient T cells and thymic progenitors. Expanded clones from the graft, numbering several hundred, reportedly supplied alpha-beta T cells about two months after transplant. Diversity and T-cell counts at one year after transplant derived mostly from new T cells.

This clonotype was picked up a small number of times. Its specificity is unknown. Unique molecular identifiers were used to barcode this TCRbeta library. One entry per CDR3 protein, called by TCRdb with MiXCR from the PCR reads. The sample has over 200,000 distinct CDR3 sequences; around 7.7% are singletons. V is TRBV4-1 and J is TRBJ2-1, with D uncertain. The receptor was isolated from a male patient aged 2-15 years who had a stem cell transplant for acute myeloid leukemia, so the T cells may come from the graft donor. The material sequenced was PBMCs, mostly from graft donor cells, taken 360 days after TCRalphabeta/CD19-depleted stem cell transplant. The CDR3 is CASSSPLVGEQFF. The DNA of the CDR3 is TGCGCCAGCAGCAGCCCATTGGTAGGTGAGCAGTTCTTC.